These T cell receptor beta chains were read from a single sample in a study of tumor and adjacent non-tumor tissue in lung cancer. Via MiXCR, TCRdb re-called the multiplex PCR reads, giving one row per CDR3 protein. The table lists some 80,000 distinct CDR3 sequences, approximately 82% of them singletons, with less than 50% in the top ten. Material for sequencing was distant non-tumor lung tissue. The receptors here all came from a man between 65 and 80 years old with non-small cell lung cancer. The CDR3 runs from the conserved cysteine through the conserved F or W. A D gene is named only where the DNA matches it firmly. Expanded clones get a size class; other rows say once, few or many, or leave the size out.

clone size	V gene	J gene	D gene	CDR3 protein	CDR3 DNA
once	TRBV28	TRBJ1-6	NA	CASSPTWQFYHNFDNSSLHF	TGTGCAAGCAGTCCTACCTGGCAGTTTTATCATAACTTCGATAATTCATCCCTCCACTTT
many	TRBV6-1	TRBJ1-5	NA	CASSLQGNNQPQHF	TGTGCCAGCAGTCTACAGGGTAACAATCAGCCCCAGCATTTT
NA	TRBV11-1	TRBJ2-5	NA	CASASGVSEIQYF	TGTGCCAGTGCGTCAGGGGTTTCGGAGATTCAGTACTTC
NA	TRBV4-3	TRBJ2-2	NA	CISSQSSNTGELFF	TGCATCAGCAGCCAAAGTTCGAACACCGGGGAGCTGTTTTTT
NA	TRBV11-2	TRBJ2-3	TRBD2	CASSLQRGVTDTQYF	TGTGCCAGTAGCTTGCAGCGGGGGGTCACAGATACACAGTATTTT
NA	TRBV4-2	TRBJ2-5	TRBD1	CTSSQVYRGQKGETQYF	TGTACCAGCAGCCAAGTATACAGGGGACAAAAGGGGGAGACCCAGTACTTC
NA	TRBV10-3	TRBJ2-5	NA	CAISESTVGPETQYF	TGTGCCATCAGTGAGTCCACAGTGGGACCAGAGACCCAATACTTC
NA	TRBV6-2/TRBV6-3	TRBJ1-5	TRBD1	CTSSSDRGRLQPQHF	TGTACCAGCAGTTCCGACAGGGGGCGTCTTCAGCCCCAGCATTTT
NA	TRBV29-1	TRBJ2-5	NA	CSVDDRFHETQYF	TGCAGCGTTGATGACAGGTTCCATGAGACCCAGTACTTC
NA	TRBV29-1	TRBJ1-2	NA	CSILLTGAYGYTF	TGCAGCATTCTCCTGACGGGAGCCTATGGCTACACCTTT
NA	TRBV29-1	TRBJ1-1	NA	CNLKEGRTEAFF	TGCAACTTAAAAGAGGGGAGGACTGAAGCTTTCTTT
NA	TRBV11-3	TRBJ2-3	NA	CASTRQEVRTDKQYF	TGTGCCAGCACCCGTCAGGAAGTAAGAACAGATAAGCAGTATTTT
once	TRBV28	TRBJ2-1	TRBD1	CASITGVTEQFF	TGTGCCAGCATAACAGGGGTTACCGAGCAGTTCTTC
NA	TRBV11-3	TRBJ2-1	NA	CASSIDRRTYNEQFF	TGTGCCAGCAGCATCGACAGGAGGACTTACAATGAACAGTTCTTC
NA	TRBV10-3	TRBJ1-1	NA	CAIMDRLNTEAFF	TGTGCCATCATGGACAGACTGAACACTGAAGCTTTCTTT
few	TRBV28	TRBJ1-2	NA	CASSTINRPHGGYTF	TGTGCCAGCAGTACAATAAATAGACCCCACGGAGGCTACACCTTC
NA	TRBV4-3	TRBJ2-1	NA	CASSQELPVRRAHEQFF	TGCGCCAGCAGCCAAGAATTGCCGGTGAGGAGGGCCCATGAGCAGTTCTTC
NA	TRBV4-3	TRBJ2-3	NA	CASIQDGPRGRTDTQYF	TGCGCCAGCATCCAAGATGGGCCTAGGGGGAGAACAGATACGCAATATTTT
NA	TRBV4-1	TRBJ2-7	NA	CVSSQGGGYEEQYF	TGCGTCAGCAGCCAAGGAGGGGGTTATGAAGAGCAGTACTTC
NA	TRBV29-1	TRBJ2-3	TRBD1	CSVRGRGTDTPHF	TGCAGCGTTCGGGGCAGAGGGACAGATACGCCGCATTTT
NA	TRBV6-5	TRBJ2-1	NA	CTSNTANVQFF	TGTACCAGCAATACCGCGAATGTGCAGTTCTTC
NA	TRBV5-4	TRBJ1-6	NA	CDSSYLPGHLNSALHF	TGTGACAGCAGCTACTTACCGGGACACCTTAATTCAGCCCTCCACTTT
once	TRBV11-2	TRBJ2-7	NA	CARSLDGGGRYEQYF	TGTGCCAGAAGTTTAGATGGAGGGGGCAGGTACGAGCAGTACTTC
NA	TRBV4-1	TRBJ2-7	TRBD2	CASSRTLAEGGDEQYF	TGCGCCAGCAGCCGGACACTAGCGGAAGGGGGGGACGAACAGTACTTC
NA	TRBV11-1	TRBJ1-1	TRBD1	CANSFRDRSLNSEDFF	TGTGCCAACAGCTTCCGGGACAGAAGCCTGAACTCTGAAGATTTCTTT
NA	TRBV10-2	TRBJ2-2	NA	CASADTGELFF	TGCGCCAGCGCTGACACCGGGGAACTGTTTTTT
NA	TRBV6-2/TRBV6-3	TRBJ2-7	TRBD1	CASSIKTGFNYEQHF	TGTGCCAGCAGTATTAAGACAGGGTTTAATTACGAGCAGCACTTC
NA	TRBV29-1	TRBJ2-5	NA	CGAMPYLKTGQETQYF	TGCGGCGCCATGCCCTACCTCAAGACAGGTCAAGAGACCCAGTACTTC
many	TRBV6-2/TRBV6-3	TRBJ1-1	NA	CASSSIGGGTEAFF	TGTGCCAGCAGTTCGATCGGAGGGGGCACTGAAGCTTTCTTT
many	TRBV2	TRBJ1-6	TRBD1	CASTLGGQNSPLHF	TGTGCCAGCACCCTGGGGGGACAGAATTCACCCCTCCACTTT
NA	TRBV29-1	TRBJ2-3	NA	CSTGWATDTQYF	TGCAGCACGGGGTGGGCCACAGATACGCAGTATTTT
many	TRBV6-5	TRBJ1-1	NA	CASSDQVGRAEAFF	TGTGCCAGCAGTGATCAGGTCGGGAGGGCTGAAGCTTTCTTT
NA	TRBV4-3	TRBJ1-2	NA	CASTQDVGGDGYSF	TGCGCCAGCACCCAAGATGTGGGCGGAGATGGCTACAGCTTT
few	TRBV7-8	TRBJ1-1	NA	CASSSKNIRGTVGTEVFF	TGTGCCAGCAGTTCCAAAAACATCAGGGGTACGGTGGGCACTGAAGTTTTCTTT
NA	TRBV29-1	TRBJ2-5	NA	CIARPYLQTGQETQYF	TGCATCGCCAGGCCCTACCTTCAGACAGGTCAAGAGACCCAGTACTTC
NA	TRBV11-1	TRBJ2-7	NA	CASGSRETTYKQYF	TGTGCCAGTGGCTCCAGGGAAACGACCTACAAGCAGTACTTC
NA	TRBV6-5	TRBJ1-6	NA	CASSYQNPPHHF	TGTGCCAGCAGTTACCAGAATCCACCCCACCACTTC
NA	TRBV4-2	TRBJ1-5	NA	CASSQERGWQPQQF	TGTGCCAGCAGCCAAGAACGCGGGTGGCAGCCCCAGCAATTT
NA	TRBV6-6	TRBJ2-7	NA	CAVSQGPNYEQYF	TGTGCTGTATCACAGGGACCCAACTACGAGCAGTATTTC
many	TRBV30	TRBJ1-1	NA	CASSSGIWNTEAFF	TGTGCCTCTAGTTCAGGGATTTGGAACACTGAAGCTTTCTTT
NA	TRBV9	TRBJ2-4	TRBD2	CASSPQIAGDIEYF	TGTGCCAGCAGCCCACAGATAGCGGGGGACATTGAGTACTTC
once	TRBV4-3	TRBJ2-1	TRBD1	CANCPGQGDYNEQFF	TGCGCCAACTGCCCGGGACAGGGCGACTACAATGAGCAGTTCTTC
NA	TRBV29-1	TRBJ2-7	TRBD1	CSVGRQGFHEQYF	TGCAGCGTTGGCAGACAGGGTTTCCACGAGCAGTACTTC